Each of the 20 T cell receptor beta chains below was sequenced from the same sample in a study of cytomegalovirus exposure and HLA in healthy donors. The study ran its PCR with 60 Vbeta and 13 Jbeta primers. The table came from immunoSEQ multiplex PCR; TCRdb's copy has only in-frame clones and leaves some out. Of 120,000 to 150,000 clones detected, 66% appear once; the ten largest clones hold roughly 6%. Sequenced input: PBMCs. These TCRs come from a woman aged 55-75 years in good health and CMV-seronegative.

This clone was detected a few times. The gene calls are TRBV6-5 and TRBJ1-2; weak D call: TRBD1 (6 bases). Trimming left V 6 bases short and J 8 bases short, with 19 bases between. Per germline, CDR1 MNHEY and CDR2 SVGAGI. The CDR3 is 14 amino acids. CDR3: CASSRGSEGGGYTF. DNA for the CDR3: TGTGCCAGCAGCAGAGGGTCGGAAGGGGGAGGCTACACCTTC.

V is TRBV21-1 and J is TRBJ2-3; the tabulated D call, TRBD1, remains unverified against the DNA. TRBV21-1 is a known pseudogene. The CDR3 length is 19 residues. In nucleotides, the CDR3 is TGTGCCAGCAGCAAATTGGGACAGGGGCGCAGGGACACGGCAGATACGCAGTATTTT. Protein: CASSKLGQGRRDTADTQYF.

The gene calls are TRBV9 and TRBJ1-1; 8 positions match TRBD1. This CDR3 has 16 amino acids. The junction had 6 bases not matched to a gene; V was cut back by 0 bases and J by 2 bases. Germline assignment: CDR1 SGDLS and CDR2 YYNGEE. The CDR3 region has the DNA TGTGCCAGCAGCGTAGGGACAGGGACTATAAACACTGAAGCTTTCTTT. This sequence encodes CASSVGTGTINTEAFF.

The V and J genes are TRBV18 and TRBJ1-2; D is uncertain. V lost 4 bases and J lost 5, with 14 bases in between. Germline V gene data show CDR1 as KGHSH and CDR2 as LQKENI. This CDR3 has 14 amino acids. The DNA for the CDR3 is TGTGCCAGCTCACGGCCTTCAGGCCCGTATGGCTACACCTTC. It yields the protein CASSRPSGPYGYTF.

The chain recombines TRBV7-2 with TRBJ1-6; 8 positions agree with TRBD1. CDR1 and CDR2 (germline): SGHTA, FQGNSA. The CDR3 consists of 16 residues. V shed 2 bases, J shed 7 bases, and the junction held 7 bases outside the gene matches. The DNA of the CDR3 is TGTGCCAGCAGCTTATGGGCAGGGGGCGTGAATTCACCCCTCCACTTT. It specifies CASSLWAGGVNSPLHF.

This clone came up a few times. The chain combines TRBV10-3 with TRBJ2-7; D is possibly TRBD2 (5 bases). Germline lookup yields CDR1 ENHRY and CDR2 SYGVKD. The CDR3 runs to 15 residues. V dropped 0 bases and J dropped 6 bases, with 15 bases sitting between them. Here the CDR3 reads CAISESGAPRGEQYF. DNA for the CDR3: TGTGCCATCAGTGAGTCGGGAGCACCCCGGGGCGAGCAGTACTTC.

This chain joins TRBV21-1 and TRBJ2-5; TRBD2 reflects the table's D call only, with no check against the DNA. TRBV21-1 is designated a pseudogene. This CDR3 contains 13 residues. For the CDR3, the DNA is TGTGCCAGCACCCGGGAGAGCGGAGAGACCCAGTACTTC. Protein product: CASTRESGETQYF.

The chain employs TRBV25-1 and TRBJ1-4; 9 nucleotides agree with TRBD1. There are 15 residues in the CDR3. Germline loops: CDR1 MGHDK, CDR2 SYGVNS. V shed 4 bases, J shed 7 bases, and the junction held 7 bases outside the gene matches. CDR3 residues: CASSGGTGRGEKLFF. The CDR3 bases are TGTGCCAGCAGTGGCGGGACAGGGAGAGGTGAAAAACTGTTTTTT.

In the case of this clone: A read error may account for a junction end that differs from germline. V is TRBV28 and J is TRBJ2-1; D call uncertain. The CDR3 covers 12 residues. CDR1 is MDHEN and CDR2 is SYDVKM in the germline V gene. The CDR3 DNA is TGTGCCAGCAGTTATCGAGGCCTCCTTCAGCTCTTC. This translates into CASSYRGLLQLF.

This clone was detected only once. J is TRBJ2-7 and V is TRBV10-3; D may be TRBD2 (5 bases). Trimming pared 6 bases from V and 1 base from J, leaving 7 bases between. The CDR3 runs 12 residues. Per germline, CDR1 ENHRY and CDR2 SYGVKD. CDR3 region: CAIRGLSYEQYF. The CDR3 DNA sequence: TGTGCCATCAGAGGACTGTCCTACGAGCAGTACTTC.

As to this clone: The germline gene is not matched at one end of the junction; a read error may be the cause. J is TRBJ2-2 and V is TRBV7-9; possible D gene TRBD1, 5 bases. CDR3 length: 17 amino acids. Per the germline V gene, CDR1 is SEHNR and CDR2 is FQNEAQ (reference sequence). The CDR3 DNA sequence: TGTTCCAGCAGCCTGGGGCCGACGGGCCGGAACACCGGGGAGCTGTTTTTT. The encoded protein is CSSSLGPTGRNTGELFF. The whole variable domain, filled in from reference TRBV7-9 and TRBJ2-2, reads DTGVSQNPRHKITKRGQNVTFRCDPISEHNRLYWYRQTLGQGPEFLTYFQNEAQLEKSRLLSDRFSAERPKGSFSTLEIQRTEQGDSAMYLCSSSLGPTGRNTGELFFGEGSRLTVL.

DNA for the CDR3: TGTGCCAGCAGCCCGAACAGGGATGAGCAGTACTTC. Encoded protein: CASSPNRDEQYF. This chain links TRBV11-1 with TRBJ2-7; D perhaps matches TRBD1 (6 bases). Germline V gene lookup returns CDR1 SGHAT and CDR2 FQDESV (reference sequence). Between the trimmed V and J ends, which lost 5 bases and 7 bases, there was a span of 12 bases. The CDR3 is 12 residues long.

The V call is TRBV7-6, the J call TRBJ2-5; TRBD2 is a possible D gene (5 bases). The V and J ends lost 6 bases and 2 bases respectively, with 13 bases between them. Germline V CDR1 and CDR2: SGHVS, FNYEAQ. The CDR3 sequence is 14 residues long. The DNA for the CDR3 is TGTGCCAGCAGGCAATTAGGACTTCAAGAGACCCAGTACTTC. Protein product: CASRQLGLQETQYF.

This clone was observed a handful of times. The rearrangement joins TRBV27 to TRBJ1-2; maybe TRBD1 (6 bases). The germline CDR1 and CDR2 sequences are MNHEY and SMNVEV (reference sequence). The V end lost 5 bases, the J end lost 4 bases, and 11 bases lay between the germline ends. There are 13 residues in the CDR3. CDR3 bases: TGTGCCAGCAGTCCTGGGGGCGCCTATGGCTACACCTTC. Residues: CASSPGGAYGYTF.

This clone has just one count. The gene calls are TRBV6-1 and TRBJ2-2; 12 nucleotides agree with TRBD2. V shed 6 bases and J 4 bases; nucleotides not matched to a gene: 3. This CDR3 spans 15 amino acids. Germline CDR1 reads MNHNS; CDR2 reads SASEGT. This CDR3 reads CASSSTSGSTGELFF. The DNA for the CDR3 is TGTGCCAGCAGCTCGACTAGCGGGAGCACCGGGGAGCTGTTTTTT.

This clone occurred a few times. The V call is TRBV5-5, the J call TRBJ1-4, with 10 bases matching TRBD1. CDR1 and CDR2 (germline): SGHKS, YYEKEE (reference sequence). The V segment lost 3 bases and the J segment 7 bases; nucleotides outside the gene matches: 6. The CDR3 sequence is 15 residues long. The CDR3 bases are TGTGCCAGCAGCTCCGGACAGGGGGGGGGTGAAAAACTGTTTTTT. Protein product: CASSSGQGGGEKLFF. Using reference TRBV5-5 and TRBJ1-4 for the parts outside the CDR3, the full variable domain is DAGVTQSPTHLIKTRGQQVTLRCSPISGHKSVSWYQQVLGQGPQFIFQYYEKEERGRGNFPDRFSARQFPNYSSELNVNALLLGDSALYLCASSSGQGGGEKLFFGSGTQLSVL.

This chain uses TRBV15 with TRBJ1-2; D remains unclear. In germline, CDR1 is LNHNV, CDR2 YYDKDF (reference sequence). This CDR3 contains 13 residues. With 0 bases removed from V and 10 bases from J, the gap between germline ends came to 12 bases. CDR3 region: CATSRDLADHYTF. In DNA form, the CDR3 reads TGTGCCACCAGCAGAGATCTGGCAGATCACTACACCTTC.

The CDR3 reads CASSPGLAGGPQETQYF. CDR3 DNA: TGTGCCAGCAGCCCGGGACTAGCGGGAGGTCCCCAAGAGACCCAGTACTTC. The chain has TRBV7-8 and TRBJ2-5; 15 positions match TRBD2. Germline V CDR1 and CDR2: SGHVS, FQNEAQ. The CDR3 length is 17 residues. J was trimmed by 1 base and V by 5 bases; bases with no gene match: 5.

This chain links TRBV9 with TRBJ2-1; no reliable D call. Germline V lookup: CDR1 SGDLS, CDR2 YYNGEE. Trimming took off 1 base at V and 5 bases at J, with 10 bases between the two ends. This CDR3 is 14 amino acids long. CDR3 region: CASSVSPSDNEQFF. CDR3 in DNA: TGTGCCAGCAGCGTATCCCCTTCCGACAATGAGCAGTTCTTC.

The chain recombines TRBV19 with TRBJ1-5, with a weak D call TRBD1 (6 bases). This CDR3 comprises 13 residues. Germline V gives CDR1 LNHDA, CDR2 SQIVND (reference sequence). V was pared by 5 bases and J by 7 bases, with 12 bases between. CDR3 sequence: CASSQGTRQPQHF. Here the CDR3 DNA reads TGTGCCAGTAGTCAGGGGACAAGGCAGCCCCAGCATTTT.